Given below is one T cell receptor (beta chain) in context. Participants' own reports of clinical history determined their cohort assignment. The junction had 12 bases not matched to a gene; V was cut back by 3 bases and J by 5 bases. This CDR3 region has 17 residues. In germline, CDR1 is SGHRS, CDR2 YFSETQ. The data are from a study of blood T cell repertoires in COVID-19. At the level of the study: PBMCs, B-cell-depleted T cells, or T cells were the source of the cDNA or gDNA that made up the material.

Original methodology: Nucleated cell counts were estimated from reference gene primer amplification. Profiled with immunoSEQ multiplex PCR; TCRdb holds only in-frame clones, not every one. V, J and clone size are taken as reported in that table, and D and trimming were inferred from the DNA itself. The sample lists some 190,000 clones, about 80% occurring once. This clonotype originated in a man in his 60s who had been exposed to COVID-19. This rearrangement joins TRBV5-1 to TRBJ2-2, with TRBD1 matching over 8 bases. Sequencing used PBMCs or T cells enriched from blood (not recorded which). The DNA of the CDR3 is TGCGCCAGCAGCTCGGATAGGTCAGGGGGCATAACCGGGGAGCTGTTTTTT. Translation: CASSSDRSGGITGELFF.